Presented here are 10 T cell receptor beta chains from one specimen sequenced in a study of response to subunit inactivated influenza vaccine. Using its own MiXCR run on the RT-PCR reads, TCRdb lists one record per CDR3 protein. The data show fewer than 600,000 distinct CDR3 sequences, with around 7.9% seen just once and about 12% held by the top ten. Sequenced material: PBMCs from blood, taken around 25 months after vaccination. Source of these receptors: a man in his fifties or sixties who received an inactivated influenza vaccine.

The chain joins TRBV4-3 to TRBJ1-2; the D is unclear. This CDR3 region has 14 residues. Germline CDR1 and CDR2: LGHNA and YSLEER. V dropped 0 bases and J dropped 1 base, with 6 bases sitting between them. The CDR3: CASSQDPRNYGYTF. The CDR3 bases are TGCGCCAGCAGCCAAGATCCCCGTAACTATGGCTACACCTTC.

This clonotype was observed a handful of times. J is TRBJ2-2 and V is TRBV28; D unresolved. CDR3 length: 16 amino acids. V was shortened by 6 bases and J by 1 base, with 15 bases between the two germline ends. Germline CDR1 and CDR2: MDHEN and SYDVKM. In nucleotides, the CDR3 is TGTGCCAGCAGCCAACTCAGACCAGTGAACACCGGGGAGCTGTTTTTT. Translation gives CASSQLRPVNTGELFF.

V gene TRBV12-3 or TRBV12-4 combines with J gene TRBJ2-7; D gene unclear. CDR3 length: 14 residues. The germline V and J ends were trimmed by 2 bases and 5 bases, with 13 bases remaining between them. CDR3 residues: CASSLSLKVDEQYF. The CDR3 DNA follows: TGTGCCAGCAGTTTAAGCTTGAAAGTCGACGAGCAGTACTTC.

The table lists this clonotype with many counts. The chain is built from TRBV29-1 and TRBJ1-2; maybe TRBD1 (5 bases). In germline, CDR1 is SQVTM, CDR2 ANQGSEA. This CDR3 region has 14 residues. Trimming pared 2 bases from V and 1 base from J, leaving 11 bases between. CDR3 nucleotides: TGCAGCGTTGAACACGACAGATATAACTATGGCTACACCTTC. This sequence encodes CSVEHDRYNYGYTF.

This clonotype was seen only a few times. V gene TRBV27 combines with J gene TRBJ2-1; possibly TRBD1 or TRBD2 for D (5 bases each). With 4 bases removed from V and 7 bases from J, the gap between germline ends came to 17 bases. This CDR3 has 15 residues. Germline V lookup: CDR1 MNHEY, CDR2 SMNVEV (reference sequence). DNA of the CDR3: TGTGCCAGCAGTTCTGCCGGGAACCCAGGGAATGAGCAGTTCTTC. Protein sequence: CASSSAGNPGNEQFF.

This chain joins TRBV6-1 and TRBJ1-2; TRBD1 matches 8 bases. V lost 4 bases and J lost 4; bases outside the gene matches: 8. The CDR3 length is 15 residues. Germline V gene lookup returns CDR1 MNHNS and CDR2 SASEGT. The CDR3 region has the DNA TGTGCCAGCAGTGCCCGGGACAGGAACCTCTATGGCTACACCTTC. Amino acids: CASSARDRNLYGYTF.

The chain couples TRBV7-6 to TRBJ2-5; TRBD1 aligns across 7 bases. V was pared by 0 bases and J by 2 bases, with 3 bases of the junction left unmatched. The germline V gene has CDR1 SGHVS and CDR2 FNYEAQ. The length of the CDR3 is 15 residues. CDR3 amino acids: CASSLAVRGQETQYF. In nucleotides, the CDR3 is TGTGCCAGCAGCTTAGCGGTCAGGGGGCAAGAGACCCAGTACTTC.

This clonotype was found a few times. DNA of the CDR3: TGTGCCAGCGGACTCTCGGGAGGAATTAATGAGCAGTTCTTC. This sequence encodes CASGLSGGINEQFF. The chain has TRBV6-2 or TRBV6-3 and TRBJ2-1, with 7 positions matching TRBD2. The CDR3 contains 14 residues. Trimming took 8 bases from V and 7 from J; bases not matched to a gene: 11. Germline values: CDR1 MNHEY, CDR2 SVGEGT.

The rearrangement uses TRBV7-2 and TRBJ2-5; 7 bases agree with TRBD1. Germline CDR1 is SGHTA and CDR2 is FQGNSA. V was pared by 4 bases and J by 7 bases, with 12 bases of the junction left unmatched. The CDR3 sequence is 15 residues long. CDR3 amino acids: CASSYKPGQPWTQYF. Written as DNA, the CDR3 is TGTGCCAGCAGCTATAAGCCGGGACAGCCGTGGACCCAGTACTTC. Full variable domain (missing parts from reference TRBV7-2 and TRBJ2-5): GAGVSQSPSNKVTEKGKDVELRCDPISGHTALYWYRQSLGQGLEFLIYFQGNSAPDKSGLPSDRFSAERTGGSVSTLTIQRTQQEDSAVYLCASSYKPGQPWTQYFGPGTRLLVL.

This clonotype was counted a few times. The chain uses TRBV28 and TRBJ2-3; maybe TRBD2 (6 bases). Between the trimmed V and J ends, which lost 9 bases and 1 base, there was a span of 14 bases. The CDR3 loop spans 14 amino acids. The germline CDR1 and CDR2 sequences are MDHEN and SYDVKM. The CDR3 loop reads CASVGGGGTDTQYF. The CDR3, as DNA: TGTGCCAGTGTGGGGGGAGGAGGCACAGATACGCAGTATTTT.